These T cell receptor beta chains were read from a single sample in a study of shared clonotypes between healthy human individuals. Sequencing used immunoSEQ multiplex PCR; TCRdb keeps in-frame clones, though not all of them. Of about 820,000 clones listed, 90% to 95% are singletons. The source material was naive CD8+ T cells sorted from blood. The receptors come from a man aged 30-40 years in good health. CDR3s include the opening cysteine and the closing phenylalanine or tryptophan.

J gene,V gene,CDR3 protein
TRBJ2-1,TRBV7-9,CASSLEWDREEQFF
TRBJ2-1,TRBV4-2,CASSQESGLANYNEQFF
TRBJ1-2,TRBV7-8,CASSLEGQVLYGYTF
TRBJ1-2,TRBV5-1,CASSPGLGAYGYTF
TRBJ2-2,TRBV27,CASSYGQVAGELFF
TRBJ2-3,TRBV9,CASSVSADTQYF
TRBJ1-5,TRBV19,CASSIPGAQPQHF
TRBJ1-1,TRBV29-1,CSVELESRTEAFF
TRBJ2-2,TRBV27,CASSLKPTGQVTGELFF
TRBJ2-3,TRBV6-5,CASSYRDRGRGDTQYF
TRBJ2-1,TRBV5-4,CASSPLAGSYNEQFF
TRBJ2-1,TRBV19,CASSIDAGPPAGPNEQFF
TRBJ2-7,TRBV13,CASSLGQDRGQDEQYF
TRBJ2-1,TRBV9,CASSVTGYNEQFF
TRBJ2-7,TRBV4-3,CASSQEGQGTYEQYF
TRBJ2-1,TRBV6-1,CASRGLAGYNEQFF
TRBJ2-4,TRBV19,CASSIFAGEDIQYF
TRBJ2-1,TRBV19,CASSVHPGQYGTEEPNEQFF
TRBJ1-5,TRBV19,CASSISSGSYSNQPQHF
TRBJ2-5,TRBV27,CASSYLAGAEQETQYF
TRBJ2-1,TRBV2,CASRGSWNEQFF
TRBJ2-2,TRBV19,CATSWRAAGELFF
TRBJ2-7,TRBV4-1,CASSQEPGGYEQYF
TRBJ1-3,TRBV5-1,CASSLGSSSGNTIYF
TRBJ2-7,TRBV4-2,CASRGTKNSYEQYF
TRBJ2-5,TRBV27,CASSLLGSEETQYF
TRBJ1-5,TRBV27,CASSLIGARQGNQPQHF